Each of the 27 T cell receptor beta chains below was sequenced from the same sample in a study of blood T cell repertoires in COVID-19. Here immunoSEQ multiplex PCR was the method, and the copy in TCRdb shows in-frame clones only, minus some. The sample has hundreds of thousands of clones, roughly 85% seen once. Sequencing input: PBMCs or T cells enriched from blood (not recorded which). These TCRs come from a woman between 45 and 65 years old with acute COVID-19.

This sequence joins TRBV4-3 and TRBJ1-5; D gene uncertain. Deletions cut 2 bases from V and 2 bases from J, with 4 bases between. From germline, CDR1 is LGHNA and CDR2 YSLEER. The CDR3 is made up of 13 amino acids. CDR3: CASSQTGNQPQHF. The DNA for the CDR3 is TGCGCCAGCAGCCAAACAGGCAATCAGCCCCAGCATTTT.

The chain links TRBV2 to TRBJ1-3, with 9 nucleotides matching TRBD1. The V and J ends lost 7 bases and 3 bases, in that order; junction bases with no gene match: 4. The length of the CDR3 is 14 residues. CDR1 and CDR2 from the germline V gene are SNHLY and FYNNEI. CDR3 DNA: TGTGCCAGCACCTTGACAGGGGGTGGAAACACCATATATTTT. Translating it yields CASTLTGGGNTIYF.

This clone has more than one count but fewer than ten. The chain employs TRBV25-1 and TRBJ1-2; no clear D. V was trimmed by 6 bases and J by 2 bases, leaving 7 bases between them. Germline CDR1 MGHDK, CDR2 SYGVNS. This CDR3 region has 12 residues. The CDR3 is CASRESNYGYTF. DNA of the CDR3: TGTGCCAGCAGAGAGTCGAACTATGGCTACACCTTC.

This sequence joins TRBV3-1 (or the pseudogene TRBV3-2) and TRBJ2-1; TRBD2 aligns across 9 bases. The CDR3 is 17 amino acids. Trimming took 5 bases from V and 4 from J; bases not matched to a gene: 12. Looked up from germline, CDR1 is LGHDT and CDR2 is YNNKEL (reference sequence). The CDR3 DNA follows: TGTGCCAGCAGCATTTCGGGAGCGGGGGGACCATACAATGAGCAGTTCTTC. Its protein is CASSISGAGGPYNEQFF.

The chain employs TRBV27 and TRBJ2-1; 9 bases are a match to TRBD2. In germline, CDR1 is MNHEY, CDR2 SMNVEV (reference sequence). The J segment lost 6 bases and the V segment lost 2 bases, leaving 8 bases of the junction unmatched. This CDR3 contains 16 residues. The CDR3 nucleotides read TGTGCCAGCAGTTTAAAGGGCGGGGGGGCCGCCAATGAGCAGTTCTTC. Its protein product is CASSLKGGGAANEQFF.

The chain is built from TRBV2 and TRBJ1-1; the match to TRBD1 covers 9 bases. This CDR3 spans 16 amino acids. V dropped 4 bases and J dropped 4; count of bases not matched to a gene: 10. Germline values: CDR1 SNHLY, CDR2 FYNNEI. CDR3 loop: CASSGGTGTSSTEAFF. CDR3 DNA: TGTGCCAGCAGTGGTGGGACAGGGACTTCGAGCACTGAAGCTTTCTTT.

This chain connects TRBV7-2 to TRBJ1-3; tentative D call: TRBD1 (5 bases). The V end was cut by 5 bases, the J end by 4 bases, with 15 bases between. Germline-derived CDR1 and CDR2 are SGHTA and FQGNSA. The CDR3 consists of 15 residues. The CDR3 nucleotides read TGTGCCAGCAGCCCACGGGGGGGATCCGGAAACACCATATATTTT. Residues: CASSPRGGSGNTIYF.

This clone was observed a few times. The rearrangement joins TRBV11-3 to TRBJ1-4; D ambiguous. The V end lost 5 bases, the J end lost 5 bases, and 12 bases lay between the germline ends. CDR3 length: 14 amino acids. From germline, CDR1 is SGHNT and CDR2 YENEEA. The CDR3 spells CASSVQHLNEKLFF. The CDR3 bases are TGTGCCAGCAGCGTACAGCACCTGAATGAAAAACTGTTTTTT.

The V gene is TRBV25-1, the J gene TRBJ1-1; 8 bases align to TRBD1. The CDR3 spans 15 residues. Per the germline V gene, CDR1 is MGHDK and CDR2 is SYGVNS. V lost 3 bases and J lost 1; bases outside the gene matches: 4. CDR3 amino acids: CASSDSGQGNTEAFF. CDR3 nucleotides: TGTGCCAGCAGTGACTCAGGACAGGGGAACACTGAAGCTTTCTTT.

The rearrangement joins TRBV6-6 to TRBJ1-1; 9 bases map to TRBD1. This CDR3 comprises 13 residues. Looked up from germline, CDR1 is MNHNY and CDR2 is SVGAGI (reference sequence). V gave up 8 bases and J gave up 6 bases; unmatched junction bases: 7. The CDR3 DNA sequence: TGTGCCAGCCTCAAACAGGGGGCTTCTGAAGCTTTCTTT. Its protein product is CASLKQGASEAFF.

V usage is TRBV30 and J usage is TRBJ2-1; tentatively, D is TRBD2 (6 bases). The ends were cut back, 3 bases at V and 6 bases at J, with 9 bases in the middle. The germline V gene encodes CDR1 GTSNPN and CDR2 SVGIG (reference sequence). There are 12 residues in the CDR3. This CDR3 is CAWRDYFNEQFF. DNA for the CDR3: TGTGCCTGGAGGGACTATTTCAATGAGCAGTTCTTC.

The chain is built from TRBV7-3 and TRBJ1-1; 7 bases match TRBD1. The V gene end was trimmed by 3 bases and the J gene end by 4 bases; junction bases not matched to a gene: 5. The CDR3 contains 14 residues. The germline V gene encodes CDR1 SGHTA and CDR2 FQGTGA. The CDR3 loop is CASSFTGDSTEAFF. The CDR3 region has the DNA TGTGCCAGCAGCTTCACAGGGGATAGCACTGAAGCTTTCTTT.

The CDR3, as DNA: TGTGCCAGCAGCGCGAACAGTCTCATGAACACTGAAGCTTTCTTT. Translating it yields CASSANSLMNTEAFF. The V call is TRBV9, the J call TRBJ1-1, with D uncertain. The V end was cut by 3 bases, the J end by 0 bases, with 12 bases between. Looked up from germline, CDR1 is SGDLS and CDR2 is YYNGEE. The CDR3 runs 15 residues.

V usage is TRBV7-8 and J usage is TRBJ1-2; D perhaps matches TRBD1 (6 bases). Germline V gives CDR1 SGHVS, CDR2 FQNEAQ. V lost 3 bases, J lost 6 bases, and 11 bases lay in between. The CDR3 covers 13 residues. The CDR3 protein is CASSLGHSDGYTF. CDR3 nucleotides: TGTGCCAGCAGCTTGGGACACTCGGATGGCTACACCTTC. The variable domain in full, completed from reference TRBV7-8 and TRBJ1-2, reads GAGVSQSPRYKVAKRGQDVALRCDPISGHVSLFWYQQALGQGPEFLTYFQNEAQLDKSGLPSDRFFAERPEGSVSTLKIQRTQQEDSAVYLCASSLGHSDGYTFGSGTRLTVV.

Comment on this clone: Other DNA sequences from this sample encode an identical CDR3 as well. This chain uses TRBV30 with TRBJ1-5; no reliable D call. This CDR3 is built from 12 residues. Germline V gene lookup returns CDR1 GTSNPN and CDR2 SVGIG (reference sequence). V gave up 2 bases and J gave up 1 base, with 3 bases separating them. CDR3 bases: TGTGCCTGGAGTCCGAGCAATCAGCCCCAGCATTTT. Translation gives CAWSPSNQPQHF.

This chain connects TRBV29-1 to TRBJ2-3; D is possibly TRBD2 (7 bases). Deletions cut 8 bases from V and 2 bases from J, with 17 bases between. The CDR3 runs to 14 residues. Per germline, CDR1 SQVTM and CDR2 ANQGSEA. The CDR3 region has the DNA TGCAGCCACGGGGAGGGGGGCCCCACAGATACGCAGTATTTT. Amino acids: CSHGEGGPTDTQYF.

The chain uses TRBV7-9 and TRBJ1-4; 7 bases line up with TRBD1. The germline gives CDR1 SEHNR, CDR2 FQNEAQ (reference sequence). V lost 4 bases and J lost 2; bases outside the gene matches: 4. This CDR3 spans 15 amino acids. CDR3 residues: CASSSDRRTNEKLFF. DNA of the CDR3: TGTGCCAGCAGCTCGGACAGGCGGACTAATGAAAAACTGTTTTTT.

The chain is built from TRBV6-5 and TRBJ2-7, with TRBD2 as a possible D gene (6 bases). Between the trimmed V and J ends, which lost 4 bases and 0 bases, there was a span of 16 bases. Per the germline V gene, CDR1 is MNHEY and CDR2 is SVGAGI. CDR3 size: 16 residues. The CDR3 here is CASSFDRDSSSYEQYF. The CDR3 DNA follows: TGTGCCAGCAGTTTCGACCGGGACTCGAGCTCCTACGAGCAGTACTTC.

CDR3 protein: CASKGSGGTYNEQFF. The DNA of the CDR3 is TGTGCCAGCAAAGGGAGCGGGGGAACCTACAATGAGCAGTTCTTC. This rearrangement joins TRBV2 to TRBJ2-1; TRBD2 matches at 8 bases. V dropped 7 bases and J dropped 2; count of bases not matched to a gene: 7. This CDR3 spans 15 amino acids. The V gene's germline CDR1 is SNHLY and CDR2 FYNNEI.

This clone was detected ten times or more. This chain joins TRBV19 and TRBJ2-7; TRBD1 agrees at 10 bases. This CDR3 region has 14 residues. CDR1 and CDR2 from the germline V gene are LNHDA and SQIVND (reference sequence). With V trimmed by 6 bases and J by 5 bases, 7 bases remained unmatched. The CDR3 region is CASSSGQGVNEQYF. DNA for the CDR3: TGTGCCAGTAGCTCCGGACAGGGGGTGAACGAGCAGTACTTC.

V gene TRBV5-1 combines with J gene TRBJ1-2, with 8 bases matching TRBD1. In germline, CDR1 is SGHRS, CDR2 YFSETQ. CDR3 size: 13 residues. Trimming removed 6 bases from V and 3 bases from J; junction bases left unmatched: 4. This chain's CDR3 is CASKQTGDYGYTF. CDR3 in DNA: TGCGCCAGCAAACAGACAGGGGACTATGGCTACACCTTC.

The gene calls are TRBV5-6 and TRBJ1-4, with 8 nucleotides matching TRBD1. This CDR3 is built from 15 residues. Trimming took 4 bases from V and 6 from J; bases not matched to a gene: 8. CDR1 and CDR2 from the germline V gene are SGHDT and YYEEEE. The CDR3 region has the DNA TGTGCCAGCAGCCGTCAGGGGGCCGGGGATGAAAAACTGTTTTTT. Encoded protein: CASSRQGAGDEKLFF.

The chain joins TRBV18 to TRBJ1-5, with unresolved D. V was trimmed by 2 bases and J by 2 bases, leaving 7 bases between them. Germline V gene data show CDR1 as KGHSH and CDR2 as LQKENI. This CDR3 is built from 14 residues. The CDR3 reads CASSPEGGNQPQHF. DNA for the CDR3: TGTGCCAGCTCACCAGAGGGCGGCAATCAGCCCCAGCATTTT.

V is TRBV10-1 and J is TRBJ1-2; tentatively, D is TRBD1 (5 bases). V was clipped by 3 bases and J by 0 bases, with 8 bases between them. The CDR3 covers 14 residues. Germline V gene data show CDR1 as WNHNN and CDR2 as SYGVQD (reference sequence). CDR3 region: CASSETGANYGYTF. In nucleotides, the CDR3 is TGCGCCAGCAGTGAAACAGGAGCTAACTATGGCTACACCTTC.

V gene TRBV6-1 combines with J gene TRBJ1-1; 7 bases map to TRBD1. CDR1 and CDR2 (germline): MNHNS, SASEGT. V lost 2 bases to trimming and J lost 6 bases; unmatched junction nucleotides: 6. CDR3 size: 14 residues. CDR3: CASSEIRGSPEAFF. CDR3 nucleotides: TGTGCCAGCAGTGAAATCAGGGGGTCCCCTGAAGCTTTCTTT.

This clone was found once. The chain carries TRBV6-1 and TRBJ2-5; maybe TRBD1 (6 bases). Germline assignment: CDR1 MNHNS and CDR2 SASEGT. The ends were cut back, 2 bases at V and 5 bases at J, with 18 bases in the middle. CDR3 length: 16 residues. CDR3 sequence reads: CASSELFRGLGETQYF. In DNA, the CDR3 is TGTGCCAGCAGTGAACTATTCAGGGGCCTAGGGGAGACCCAGTACTTC.

This clone was seen only once. The V call is TRBV5-5, the J call TRBJ2-3, with a weak D call TRBD1 (6 bases). Trimming removed 0 bases at V and 5 bases at J, with 10 bases between. Germline V gene data show CDR1 as SGHKS and CDR2 as YYEKEE (reference sequence). The CDR3 totals 14 residues. The DNA of the CDR3 is TGTGCCAGCAGCTTGGACAGGGCAGGAGATACGCAGTATTTT. Translating it yields CASSLDRAGDTQYF.